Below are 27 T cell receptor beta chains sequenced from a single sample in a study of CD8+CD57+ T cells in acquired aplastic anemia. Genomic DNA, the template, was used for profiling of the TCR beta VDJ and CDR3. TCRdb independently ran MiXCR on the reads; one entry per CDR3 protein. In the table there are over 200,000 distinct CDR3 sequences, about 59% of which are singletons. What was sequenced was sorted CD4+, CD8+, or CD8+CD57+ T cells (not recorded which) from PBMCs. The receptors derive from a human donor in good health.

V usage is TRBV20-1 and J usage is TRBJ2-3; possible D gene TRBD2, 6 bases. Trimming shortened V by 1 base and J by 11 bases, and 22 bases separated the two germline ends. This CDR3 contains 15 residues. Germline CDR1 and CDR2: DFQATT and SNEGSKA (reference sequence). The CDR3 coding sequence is TGCAGTGCTAGAGTAGCGGAGTACTCCTACAATGAGCAGTATTTT. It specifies CSARVAEYSYNEQYF.

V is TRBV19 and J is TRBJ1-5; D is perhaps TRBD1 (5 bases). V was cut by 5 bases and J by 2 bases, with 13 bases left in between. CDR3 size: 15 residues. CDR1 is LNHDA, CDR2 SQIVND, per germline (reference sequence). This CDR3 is CASSPGGGGNQPQHF. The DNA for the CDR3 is TGTGCCAGTAGTCCGGGTGGGGGTGGCAATCAGCCCCAGCATTTT.

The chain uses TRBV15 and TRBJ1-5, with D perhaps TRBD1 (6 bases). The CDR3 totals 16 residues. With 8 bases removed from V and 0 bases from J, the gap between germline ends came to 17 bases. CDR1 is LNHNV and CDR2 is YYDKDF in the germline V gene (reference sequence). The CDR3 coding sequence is TGTGCCACCGCCGAAGGAGGGGGGGATAGCAATCAGCCCCAGCATTTT. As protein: CATAEGGGDSNQPQHF.

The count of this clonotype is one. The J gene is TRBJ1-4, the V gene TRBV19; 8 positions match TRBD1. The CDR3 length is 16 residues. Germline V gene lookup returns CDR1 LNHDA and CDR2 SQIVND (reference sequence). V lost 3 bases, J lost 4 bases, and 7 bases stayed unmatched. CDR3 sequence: CASSIIGRGRNEKLFF. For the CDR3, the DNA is TGTGCCAGTAGTATTATCGGCAGGGGGCGTAATGAAAAACTGTTTTTT.

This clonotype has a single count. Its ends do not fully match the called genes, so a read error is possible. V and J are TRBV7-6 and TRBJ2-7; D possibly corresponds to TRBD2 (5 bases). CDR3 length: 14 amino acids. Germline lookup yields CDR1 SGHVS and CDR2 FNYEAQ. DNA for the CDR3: TGTGCCAGCAGCTTAGGGGAGCCGACCGGGGAGCTGTACTTC. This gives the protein CASSLGEPTGELYF.

DNA of the CDR3: TGCGCCAGCAGCTTGGTGGGACAGAGGAACACTGAAGCTTTCTTT. It specifies CASSLVGQRNTEAFF. The J gene is TRBJ1-1, the V gene TRBV5-1; 7 bases agree with TRBD1. Germline V gene sequence: CDR1 SGHRS, CDR2 YFSETQ. CDR3 size: 15 residues. The V gene end was trimmed by 0 bases and the J gene end by 1 base; junction bases not matched to a gene: 3.

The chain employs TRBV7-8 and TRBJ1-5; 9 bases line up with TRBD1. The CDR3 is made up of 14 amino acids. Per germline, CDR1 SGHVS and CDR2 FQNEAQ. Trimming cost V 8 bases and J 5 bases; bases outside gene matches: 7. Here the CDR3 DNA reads TGTGCCAGCCTACCGGGACAGGGAGATCAGCCCCAGCATTTT. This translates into CASLPGQGDQPQHF.

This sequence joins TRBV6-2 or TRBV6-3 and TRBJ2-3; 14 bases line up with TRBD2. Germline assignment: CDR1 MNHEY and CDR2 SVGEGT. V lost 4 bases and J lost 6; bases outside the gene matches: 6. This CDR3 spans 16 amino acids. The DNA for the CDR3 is TGTGCCAGCAGTTCCCGACTAGCGGGAGGGCGGGATACGCAGTATTTT. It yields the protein CASSSRLAGGRDTQYF.

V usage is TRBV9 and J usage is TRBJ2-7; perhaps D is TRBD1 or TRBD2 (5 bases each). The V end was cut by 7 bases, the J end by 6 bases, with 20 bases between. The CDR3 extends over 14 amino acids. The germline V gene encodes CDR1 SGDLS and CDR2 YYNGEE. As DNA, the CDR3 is TGTGCCAGCGCCCGGGACGCCGGCCTCGGCGAGCAGTACTTC. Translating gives CASARDAGLGEQYF.

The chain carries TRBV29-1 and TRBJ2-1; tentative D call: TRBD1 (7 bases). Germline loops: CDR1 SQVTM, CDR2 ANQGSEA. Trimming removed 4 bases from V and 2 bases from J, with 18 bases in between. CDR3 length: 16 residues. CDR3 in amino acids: CSVVGGPGTAYNEQFF. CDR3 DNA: TGCAGCGTTGTGGGGGGCCCCGGGACAGCCTACAATGAGCAGTTCTTC.

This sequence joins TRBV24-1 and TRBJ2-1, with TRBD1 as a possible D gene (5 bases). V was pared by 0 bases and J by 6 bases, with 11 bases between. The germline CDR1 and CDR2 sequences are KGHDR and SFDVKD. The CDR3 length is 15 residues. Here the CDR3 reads CATSDLRRVGNEQFF. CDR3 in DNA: TGTGCCACCAGTGATTTGCGCAGGGTCGGCAATGAGCAGTTCTTC.

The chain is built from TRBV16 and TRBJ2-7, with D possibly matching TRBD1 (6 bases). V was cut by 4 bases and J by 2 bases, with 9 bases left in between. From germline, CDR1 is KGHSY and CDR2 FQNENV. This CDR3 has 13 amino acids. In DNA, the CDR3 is TGTGCCAGCAGCCGACAGGCGGCCTACGAGCAGTACTTC. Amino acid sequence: CASSRQAAYEQYF.

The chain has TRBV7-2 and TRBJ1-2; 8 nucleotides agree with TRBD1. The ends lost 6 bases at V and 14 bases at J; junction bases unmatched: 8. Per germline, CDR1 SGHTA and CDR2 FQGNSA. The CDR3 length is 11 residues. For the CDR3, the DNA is TGTGCCAGCAGGAGACAGGGGATGTTTACCTTC. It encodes CASRRQGMFTF.

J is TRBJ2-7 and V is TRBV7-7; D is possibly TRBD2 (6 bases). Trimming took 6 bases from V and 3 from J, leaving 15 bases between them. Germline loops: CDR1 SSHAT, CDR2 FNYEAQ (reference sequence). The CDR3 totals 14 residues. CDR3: CASSSSAPRYEQYF. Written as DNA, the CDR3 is TGTGCCAGCAGTTCTAGCGCCCCGCGCTACGAGCAGTACTTC.

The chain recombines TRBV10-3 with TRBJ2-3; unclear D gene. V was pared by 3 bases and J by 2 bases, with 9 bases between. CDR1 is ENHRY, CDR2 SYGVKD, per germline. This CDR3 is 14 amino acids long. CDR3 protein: CAISEPGFTDTQYF. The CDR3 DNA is TGTGCCATCAGTGAACCGGGCTTCACAGATACGCAGTATTTT.

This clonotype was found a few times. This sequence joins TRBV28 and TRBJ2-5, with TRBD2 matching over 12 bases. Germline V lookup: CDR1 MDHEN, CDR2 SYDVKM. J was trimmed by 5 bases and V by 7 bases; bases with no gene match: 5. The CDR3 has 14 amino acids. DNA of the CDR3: TGTGCCAGCATGACTAGCGGGAGTGGCGAGACCCAGTACTTC. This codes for CASMTSGSGETQYF.

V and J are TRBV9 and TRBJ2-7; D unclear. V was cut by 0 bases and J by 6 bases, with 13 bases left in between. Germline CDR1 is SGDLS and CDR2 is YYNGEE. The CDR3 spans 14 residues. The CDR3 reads CASSVAPGSGEQYF. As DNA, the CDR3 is TGTGCCAGCAGCGTAGCTCCCGGATCCGGCGAGCAGTACTTC.

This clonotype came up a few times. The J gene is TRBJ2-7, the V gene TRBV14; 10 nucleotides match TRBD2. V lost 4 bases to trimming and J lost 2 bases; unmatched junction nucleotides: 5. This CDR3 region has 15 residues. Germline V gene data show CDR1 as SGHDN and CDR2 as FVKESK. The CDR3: CASSLGLAVTYEQYF. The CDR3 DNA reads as TGTGCCAGCAGCCTCGGACTAGCGGTAACCTACGAGCAGTACTTC.

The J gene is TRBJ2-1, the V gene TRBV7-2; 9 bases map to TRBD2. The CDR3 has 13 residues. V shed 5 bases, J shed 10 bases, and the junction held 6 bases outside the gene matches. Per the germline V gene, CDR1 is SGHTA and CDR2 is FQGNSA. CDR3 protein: CASSRQAGGEQFF. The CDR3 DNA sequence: TGTGCCAGCAGCCGTCAAGCGGGAGGCGAGCAGTTCTTC.

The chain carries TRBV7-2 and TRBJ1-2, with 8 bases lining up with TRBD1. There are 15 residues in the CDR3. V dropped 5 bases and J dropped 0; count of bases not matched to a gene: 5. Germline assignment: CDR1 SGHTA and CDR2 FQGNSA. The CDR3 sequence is CASSVTGVANYGYTF. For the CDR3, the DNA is TGTGCCAGCAGCGTGACAGGGGTAGCTAACTATGGCTACACCTTC.

CDR3 nucleotide sequence: TGTGCCAGCAGCTTAGTACAGGGACCCACTGAAGCTTTCTTT. It codes for CASSLVQGPTEAFF. V and J are TRBV7-6 and TRBJ1-1; TRBD1 is a possible D gene (6 bases). Trimming removed 1 base at V and 4 bases at J, with 10 bases between. The CDR3 loop spans 14 amino acids. Germline V CDR1 and CDR2: SGHVS, FNYEAQ.

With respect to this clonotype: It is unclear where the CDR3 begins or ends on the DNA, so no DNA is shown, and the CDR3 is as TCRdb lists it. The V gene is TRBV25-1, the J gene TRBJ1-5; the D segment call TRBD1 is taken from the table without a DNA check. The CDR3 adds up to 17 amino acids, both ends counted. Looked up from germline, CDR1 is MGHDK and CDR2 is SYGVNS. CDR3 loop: CVLLCQQLRQGDQPQHF.

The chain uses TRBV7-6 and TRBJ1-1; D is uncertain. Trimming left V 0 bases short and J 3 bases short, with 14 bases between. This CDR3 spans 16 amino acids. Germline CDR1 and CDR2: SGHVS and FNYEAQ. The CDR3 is CASSLAGSLGYTEAFF. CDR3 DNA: TGTGCCAGCAGCTTAGCGGGCAGCCTAGGTTACACTGAAGCTTTCTTT.

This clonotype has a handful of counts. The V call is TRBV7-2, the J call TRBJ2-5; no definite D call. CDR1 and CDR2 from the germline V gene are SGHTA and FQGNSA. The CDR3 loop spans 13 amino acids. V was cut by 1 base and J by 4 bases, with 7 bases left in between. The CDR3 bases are TGTGCCAGCAGCTTAGGCCCTGGAGAGACCCAGTACTTC. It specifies CASSLGPGETQYF.

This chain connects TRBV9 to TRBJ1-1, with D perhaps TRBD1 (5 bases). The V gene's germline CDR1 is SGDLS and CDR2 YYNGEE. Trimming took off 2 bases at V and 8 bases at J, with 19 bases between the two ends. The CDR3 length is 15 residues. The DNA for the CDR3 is TGTGCCAGCAGCGTGGACCTCGGAACAGGCTACGAAGCTTTCTTT. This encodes CASSVDLGTGYEAFF.

CDR3 region: CASSVGDRGPYEQYF. The DNA of the CDR3 is TGTGCCAGCAGCGTAGGGGACAGGGGTCCCTACGAGCAGTACTTC. V is TRBV9 and J is TRBJ2-7; 10 positions agree with TRBD1. The CDR3 consists of 15 residues. Germline V gene lookup returns CDR1 SGDLS and CDR2 YYNGEE. V lost 0 bases to trimming and J lost 2 bases; unmatched junction nucleotides: 2.

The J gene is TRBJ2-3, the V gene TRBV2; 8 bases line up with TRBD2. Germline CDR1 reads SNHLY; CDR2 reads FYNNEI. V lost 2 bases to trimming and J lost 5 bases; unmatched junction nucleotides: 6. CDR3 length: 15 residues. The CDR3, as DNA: TGTGCCAGCAGTGAACGGGGGGGGGCGGGAGATACGCAGTATTTT. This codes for CASSERGGAGDTQYF. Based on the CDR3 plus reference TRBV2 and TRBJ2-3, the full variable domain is EPEVTQTPSHQVTQMGQEVILRCVPISNHLYFYWYRQILGQKVEFLVSFYNNEISEKSEIFDDQFSVERPDGSNFTLKIRSTKLEDSAMYFCASSERGGAGDTQYFGPGTRLTVL.